This T cell receptor beta chain originates from a study of T cell responses to AZD1222 COVID-19 vaccine. Worth noting for this clone: The antigen is unknown.

Whole-study results and caveats: Spike-specific TCR breadth and depth both grew after two AZD1222 doses. AZD1222 recipients seropositive at baseline numbered only five to seven. Donors were largely white British and mainly female; clonal diversity was possibly underestimated.

Repertoires were generated with immunoSEQ multiplex PCR, while TCRdb's copy carries only in-frame clones and drops some. The data hold 80,000 to 90,000 clones, with around 92% observed a single time. This CDR3 spans 12 amino acids. V gave up 8 bases and J gave up 4 bases, with 11 bases separating them. The germline V gene encodes CDR1 MDHEN and CDR2 SYDVKM. This sequence joins TRBV28 and TRBJ1-2; D is possibly TRBD1 (5 bases). This TCR was sampled from an adult in good health. Here the sequenced sample was peripheral blood, taken on day 0 of AZD1222 vaccination. The CDR3 nucleotides read TGTGCCAGCGCCCGGGGCGTCTATGGCTACACCTTC. It is translated as CASARGVYGYTF.